This entry concerns a single T cell receptor beta chain. PCR was performed using 60 Vbeta and 13 Jbeta primers. Data came from immunoSEQ multiplex PCR; TCRdb stores just in-frame clones and leaves some out. In the table there are tens of thousands of clones, about 80% of which are singletons. CDR3 size: 14 residues. CDR1 and CDR2 from the germline V gene are SNHLY and FYNNEI. V lost 5 bases and J lost 2; bases outside the gene matches: 2. These data come from a study of cytomegalovirus exposure and HLA in healthy donors. Study-level background: Counted in an early data release were roughly 81 million unique TCRs from HLA-typed donors.

Material for sequencing was PBMCs. The rearrangement links TRBV2 to TRBJ1-3; 8 positions match TRBD1. The source is a woman between 35 and 50 years old in good health and CMV-seronegative. CDR3 protein: CASSNRGAGNTIYF. The CDR3, as DNA: TGTGCCAGCAGTAACAGGGGGGCTGGAAACACCATATATTTT.